These 4 T cell receptor beta chains were sequenced from one sample in a study of blood T cell repertoires in COVID-19. Clones were read by immunoSEQ multiplex PCR, and TCRdb kept only the in-frame ones, dropping some. The sample shows 230,000 or so clones, 85% of them seen only once. Sequencing used PBMCs or T cells enriched from blood (not recorded which). These receptors were taken from a woman between 50 and 59 years old who had been exposed to COVID-19.

The chain employs TRBV7-6 and TRBJ2-2; 10 bases align to TRBD2. CDR3 length: 17 residues. V gave up 3 bases and J gave up 1 base; unmatched junction bases: 5. Germline lookup yields CDR1 SGHVS and CDR2 FNYEAQ. Written as DNA, the CDR3 is TGTGCCAGCAGCTTGTATATAGCGGGGGGGAACACCGGGGAGCTGTTTTTT. Residues: CASSLYIAGGNTGELFF.

V is TRBV4-3 and J is TRBJ1-2, with D maybe TRBD1 (5 bases). Germline CDR1 is LGHNA and CDR2 is YSLEER. V lost 0 bases to trimming and J lost 4 bases, with 12 bases between them. CDR3 size: 15 residues. Written as DNA, the CDR3 is TGCGCCAGCAGCCAAGATTCTGGGGCGGCCTATGGCTACACCTTC. Encoded protein: CASSQDSGAAYGYTF.

Concerning this clone itself: One junction end disagrees with the germline gene, perhaps due to a read error. This chain links TRBV9 with TRBJ1-1, with unresolved D. Germline assignment: CDR1 SGDLS and CDR2 YYNGEE. There are 13 residues in the CDR3. The CDR3 region has the DNA TGTGCTAGCAGCGAAACTCTGAACACTGAAGCTTTCTTT. Translated: CASSETLNTEAFF. Looking up the rest from reference TRBV9 and TRBJ1-1 gives the full variable domain: DSGVTQTPKHLITATGQRVTLRCSPRSGDLSVYWYQQSLDQGLQFLIQYYNGEERAKGNILERFSAQQFPDLHSELNLSSLELGDSALYFCASSETLNTEAFFGQGTRLTVV.

Turning to this clone: A read error may account for a junction end that differs from germline. The chain is built from TRBV27 and TRBJ1-6; 7 bases map to TRBD1. CDR3 size: 15 residues. Germline V gene sequence: CDR1 MNHEY, CDR2 SMNVEV (reference sequence). The CDR3, as DNA: TGTGCCAGCAGTTCGGGACAGCGAATCCCCTCACTCCTCCACTTT. Translated, it gives CASSSGQRIPSLLHF.